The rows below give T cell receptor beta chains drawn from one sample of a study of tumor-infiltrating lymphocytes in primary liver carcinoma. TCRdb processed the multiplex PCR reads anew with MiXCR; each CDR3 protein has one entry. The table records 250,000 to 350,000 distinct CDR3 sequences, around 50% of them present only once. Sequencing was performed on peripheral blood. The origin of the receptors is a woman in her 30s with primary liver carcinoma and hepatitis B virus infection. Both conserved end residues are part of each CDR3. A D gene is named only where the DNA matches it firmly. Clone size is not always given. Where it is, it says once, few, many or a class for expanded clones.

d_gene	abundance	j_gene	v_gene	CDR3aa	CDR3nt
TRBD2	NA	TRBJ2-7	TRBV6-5	CVSSYGLAGVREQYF	TGTGTTAGCAGTTATGGACTAGCGGGAGTTCGCGAGCAGTACTTC
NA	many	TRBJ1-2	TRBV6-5	CASRRTAYYGYTF	TGTGCCAGCAGACGGACAGCCTACTATGGCTACACCTTC
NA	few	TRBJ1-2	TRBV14	CASSPAGVGGYTF	TGTGCCAGCAGCCCGGCGGGGGTAGGCGGCTACACCTTC
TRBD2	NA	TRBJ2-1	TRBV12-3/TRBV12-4	CASSLSGTSGVPNEQFF	TGTGCCAGCAGCCTGTCCGGGACTAGCGGGGTACCCAATGAGCAGTTCTTC
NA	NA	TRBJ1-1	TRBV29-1	CSVGLHQNAEAFF	TGCAGTGTTGGTCTGCACCAGAACGCTGAAGCTTTCTTT
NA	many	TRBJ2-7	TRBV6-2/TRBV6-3	CARPTGVWGYEQYF	TGTGCCAGACCGACAGGAGTATGGGGCTACGAGCAGTACTTC
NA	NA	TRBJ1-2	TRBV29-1	CSVVQQVVPTNGYTF	TGCAGCGTTGTTCAACAGGTGGTTCCTACTAATGGCTACACCTTC
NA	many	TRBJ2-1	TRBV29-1	CSVDAGGSYNEQFF	TGCAGCGTTGATGCAGGCGGGTCCTACAATGAGCAGTTCTTC
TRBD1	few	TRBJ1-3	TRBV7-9	CASSLSFRGPGNTIYF	TGTGCCAGCAGCTTATCATTTAGGGGGCCCGGAAACACCATATATTTT
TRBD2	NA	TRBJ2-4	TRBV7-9	CASSLGGLALETKNIQYF	TGTGCCAGCAGCTTAGGGGGACTAGCGTTGGAGACCAAAAACATTCAGTACTTC
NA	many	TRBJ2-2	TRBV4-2	CASSQPSTDTGELFF	TGTGCCAGCAGCCAACCTAGCACCGACACCGGGGAGCTGTTTTTT
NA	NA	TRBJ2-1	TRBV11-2	CASSSGRSSYNEQFF	TGTGCCAGCAGCTCAGGGCGGAGCTCCTACAATGAGCAGTTCTTC
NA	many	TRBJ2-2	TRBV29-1	CSVEGFRAGELFF	TGCAGCGTTGAAGGTTTTAGGGCCGGGGAGCTGTTTTTT
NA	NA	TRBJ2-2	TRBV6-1	CASSEASFPATGELFF	TGTGCCAGCAGTGAAGCCTCATTTCCGGCAACCGGGGAGCTGTTTTTT
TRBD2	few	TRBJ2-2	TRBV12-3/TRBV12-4	CASTFSREVGELFF	TGTGCCAGCACGTTCTCCCGGGAGGTCGGGGAGCTGTTTTTT
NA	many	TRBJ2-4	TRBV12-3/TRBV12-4	CASSLETLAKNIQYF	TGTGCCAGCAGTTTAGAGACACTAGCCAAAAACATTCAGTACTTC
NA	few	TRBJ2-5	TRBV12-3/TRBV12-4	CASMKSEQETQYF	TGTGCCAGCATGAAGTCAGAGCAAGAGACCCAGTACTTC
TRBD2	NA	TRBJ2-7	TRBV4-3	CASSQVWRETSYEQYF	TGCGCCAGCAGCCAAGTCTGGCGGGAGACCTCCTACGAGCAGTACTTC
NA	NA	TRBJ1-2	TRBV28	CASSLRNPALRPYGYTF	TGTGCCAGCAGTTTAAGAAACCCGGCCTTACGTCCCTATGGCTACACCTTC
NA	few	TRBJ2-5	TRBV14	CASSHLRGGQDQETQYF	TGTGCCAGCAGCCATTTACGAGGGGGTCAGGACCAAGAGACCCAGTACTTC
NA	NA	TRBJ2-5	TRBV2	CASSPVTGGPGETQYF	TGTGCCAGCAGCCCAGTGACAGGCGGTCCGGGAGAGACCCAGTACTTC
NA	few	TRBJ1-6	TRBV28	CASSYREGGKVLLFPLHF	TGTGCCAGCAGTTACCGGGAAGGAGGCAAGGTCCTTCTCTTTCCCCTCCACTTT
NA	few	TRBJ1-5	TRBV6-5	CASSASGVYLDQPQHF	TGTGCCAGCAGCGCTTCAGGAGTTTACTTGGATCAGCCCCAGCATTTT
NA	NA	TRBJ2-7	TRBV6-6	CASSYWGLDEQYF	TGTGCCAGCAGTTACTGGGGGCTTGACGAGCAGTACTTC
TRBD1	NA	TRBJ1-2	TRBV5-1	CASSISPGQGIGGYTF	TGCGCCAGCAGCATCTCTCCGGGACAGGGCATTGGTGGCTACACCTTC
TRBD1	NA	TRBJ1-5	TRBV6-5	CASRPTGSSNQPQHF	TGTGCCAGCAGGCCGACAGGGAGTAGCAATCAGCCCCAGCATTTT
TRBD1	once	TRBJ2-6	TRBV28	CASSYTDRFSSGANVLTF	TGTGCCAGCAGTTACACGGACAGGTTCTCGTCTGGGGCCAACGTCCTGACTTTC
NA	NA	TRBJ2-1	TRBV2	CASSEPDGSEQFF	TGTGCCAGCAGTGAACCGGACGGTAGTGAGCAGTTCTTC
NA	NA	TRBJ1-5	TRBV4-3	CAGSQDPSNQPQHF	TGCGCCGGCAGCCAAGATCCCAGCAATCAGCCCCAGCATTTT
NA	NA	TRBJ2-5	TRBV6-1	CASSHPFGGPQETQYF	TGTGCCAGCAGTCACCCATTCGGGGGGCCCCAAGAGACCCAGTACTTC
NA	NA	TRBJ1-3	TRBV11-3	CAYSLSPGNTIYF	TGTGCCTACAGCTTATCACCTGGAAACACCATATATTTT
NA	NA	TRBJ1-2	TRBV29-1	CSVEDRGGGHTF	TGCAGCGTTGAAGACCGGGGGGGTGGCCACACCTTC
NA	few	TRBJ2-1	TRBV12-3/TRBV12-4	CASSTYMGSYEQFF	TGTGCCAGCAGTACTTATATGGGCTCATATGAGCAGTTCTTC